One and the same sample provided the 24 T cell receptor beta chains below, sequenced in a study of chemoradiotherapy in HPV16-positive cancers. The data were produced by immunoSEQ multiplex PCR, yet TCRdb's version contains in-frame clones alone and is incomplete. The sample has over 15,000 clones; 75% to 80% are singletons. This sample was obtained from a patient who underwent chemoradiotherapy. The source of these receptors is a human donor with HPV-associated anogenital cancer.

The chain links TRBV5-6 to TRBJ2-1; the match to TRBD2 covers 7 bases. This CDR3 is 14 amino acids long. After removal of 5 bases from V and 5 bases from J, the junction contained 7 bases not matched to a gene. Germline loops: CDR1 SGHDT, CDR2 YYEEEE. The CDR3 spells CASSGLADNNEQFF. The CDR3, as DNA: TGTGCCAGCAGTGGCCTAGCGGATAACAATGAGCAGTTCTTC.

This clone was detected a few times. The CDR3 reads CATRQGGGYTF. The CDR3 nucleotides read TGTGCCACCCGACAGGGCGGAGGCTACACCTTC. The V call is TRBV7-6, the J call TRBJ1-2; 7 bases agree with TRBD1. Trimming cost V 10 bases and J 8 bases; bases outside gene matches: 7. Germline V gene lookup returns CDR1 SGHVS and CDR2 FNYEAQ. This CDR3 has 11 amino acids.

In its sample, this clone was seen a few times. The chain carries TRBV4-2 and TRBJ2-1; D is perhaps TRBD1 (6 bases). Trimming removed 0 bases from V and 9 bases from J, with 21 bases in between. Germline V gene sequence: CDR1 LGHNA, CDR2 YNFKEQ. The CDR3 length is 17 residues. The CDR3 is CASSQEGHRASDGEQFF. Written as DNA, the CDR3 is TGTGCCAGCAGCCAAGAAGGCCACAGGGCGAGTGACGGTGAGCAGTTCTTC.

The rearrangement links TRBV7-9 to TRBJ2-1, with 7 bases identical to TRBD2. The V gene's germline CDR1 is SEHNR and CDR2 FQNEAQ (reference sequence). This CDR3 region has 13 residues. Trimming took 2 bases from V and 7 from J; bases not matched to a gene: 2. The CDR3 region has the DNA TGTGCCAGCAGCTTAATGGGGGGGAATGAGCAGTTCTTC. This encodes CASSLMGGNEQFF.

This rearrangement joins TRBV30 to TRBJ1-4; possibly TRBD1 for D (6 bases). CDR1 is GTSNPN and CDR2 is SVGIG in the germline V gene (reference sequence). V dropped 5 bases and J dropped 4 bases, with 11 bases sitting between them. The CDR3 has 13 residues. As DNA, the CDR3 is TGTGCCTGGGGGACATTAGTTAATGAAAAACTGTTTTTT. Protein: CAWGTLVNEKLFF. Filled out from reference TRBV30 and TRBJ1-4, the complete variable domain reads SQTIHQWPATLVQPVGSPLSLECTVEGTSNPNLYWYRQAAGRGLQLLFYSVGIGQISSEVPQNLSASRPQDRQFILSSKKLLLSDSGFYLCAWGTLVNEKLFFGSGTQLSVL.

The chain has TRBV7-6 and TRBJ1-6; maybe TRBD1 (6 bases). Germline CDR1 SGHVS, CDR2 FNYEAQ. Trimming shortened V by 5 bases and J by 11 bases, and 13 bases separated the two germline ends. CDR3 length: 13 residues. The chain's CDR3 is CASSTRDKAPLHF. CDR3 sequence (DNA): TGTGCCAGCAGCACCCGGGACAAGGCACCCCTCCACTTT. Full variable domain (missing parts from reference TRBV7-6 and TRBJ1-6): GAGVSQSPRYKVTKRGQDVALRCDPISGHVSLYWYRQALGQGPEFLTYFNYEAQQDKSGLPNDRFSAERPEGSISTLTIQRTEQRDSAMYRCASSTRDKAPLHFGNGTRLTVT.

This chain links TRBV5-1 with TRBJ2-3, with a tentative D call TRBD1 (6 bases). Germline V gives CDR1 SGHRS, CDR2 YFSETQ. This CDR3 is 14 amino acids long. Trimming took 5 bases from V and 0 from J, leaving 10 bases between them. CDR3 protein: CASRGAESTDTQYF. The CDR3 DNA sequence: TGCGCCAGCAGGGGGGCGGAGAGCACAGATACGCAGTATTTT.

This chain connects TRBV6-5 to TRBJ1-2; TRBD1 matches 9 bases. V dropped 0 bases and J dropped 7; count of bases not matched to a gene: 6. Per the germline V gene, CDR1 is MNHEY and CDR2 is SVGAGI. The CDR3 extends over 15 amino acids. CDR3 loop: CASSYSPGQGFGYTF. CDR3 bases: TGTGCCAGCAGTTACTCACCGGGACAGGGTTTTGGCTACACCTTC.

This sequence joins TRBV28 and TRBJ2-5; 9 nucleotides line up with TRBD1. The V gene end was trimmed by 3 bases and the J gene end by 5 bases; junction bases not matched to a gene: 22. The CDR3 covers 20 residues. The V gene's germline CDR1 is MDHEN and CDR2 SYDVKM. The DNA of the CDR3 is TGTGCCAGCAGTTTCCCGTCGGGACAGGGAATGGTAAGGACCCAGGAGACCCAGTACTTC. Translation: CASSFPSGQGMVRTQETQYF.

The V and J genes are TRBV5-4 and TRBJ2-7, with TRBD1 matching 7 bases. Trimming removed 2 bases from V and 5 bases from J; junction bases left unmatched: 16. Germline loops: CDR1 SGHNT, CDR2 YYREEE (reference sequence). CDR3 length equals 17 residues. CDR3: CASSFISVGTEVDEQYF. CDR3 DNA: TGTGCCAGCAGCTTCATTTCCGTCGGGACAGAAGTCGACGAGCAGTACTTC.

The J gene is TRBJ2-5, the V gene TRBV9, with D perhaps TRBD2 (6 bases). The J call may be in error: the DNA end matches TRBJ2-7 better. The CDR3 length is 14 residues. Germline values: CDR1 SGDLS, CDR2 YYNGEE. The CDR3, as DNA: TGTGCCAGCAGCGTAGGACGGGGGATATACGAGCAGTACTTC. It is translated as CASSVGRGIYEQYF.

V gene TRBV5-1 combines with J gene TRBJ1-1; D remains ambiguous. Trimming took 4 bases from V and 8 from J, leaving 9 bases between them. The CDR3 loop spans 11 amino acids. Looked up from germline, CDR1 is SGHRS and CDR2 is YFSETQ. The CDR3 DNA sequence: TGCGCCAGCAGCGGAGTAGGCGAAGCTTTCTTT. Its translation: CASSGVGEAFF.

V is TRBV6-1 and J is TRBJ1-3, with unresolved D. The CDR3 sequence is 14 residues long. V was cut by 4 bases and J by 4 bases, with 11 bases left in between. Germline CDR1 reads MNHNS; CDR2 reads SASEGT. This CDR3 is CASSVRYDGNTIYF. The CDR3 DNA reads TGTGCCAGCAGTGTTCGCTATGACGGAAACACCATATATTTT.

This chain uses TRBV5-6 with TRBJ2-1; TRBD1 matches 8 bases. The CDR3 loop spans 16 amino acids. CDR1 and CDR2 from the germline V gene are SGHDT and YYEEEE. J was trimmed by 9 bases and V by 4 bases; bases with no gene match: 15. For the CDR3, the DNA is TGTGCCAGCAGCCACGAACGACAGGGGTTCTCGGGTGAGCAGTTCTTC. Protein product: CASSHERQGFSGEQFF.

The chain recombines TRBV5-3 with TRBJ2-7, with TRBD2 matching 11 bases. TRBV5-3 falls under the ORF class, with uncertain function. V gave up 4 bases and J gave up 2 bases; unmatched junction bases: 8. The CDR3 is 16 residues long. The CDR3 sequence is CARSALLAGEPYEQYF. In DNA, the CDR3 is TGTGCCAGAAGCGCCCTACTAGCGGGGGAACCCTACGAGCAGTACTTC.

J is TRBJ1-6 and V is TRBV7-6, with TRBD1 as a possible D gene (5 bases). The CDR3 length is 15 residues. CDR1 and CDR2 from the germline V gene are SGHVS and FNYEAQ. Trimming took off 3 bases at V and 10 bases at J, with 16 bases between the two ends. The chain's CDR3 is CASSFGGSGGSPLHF. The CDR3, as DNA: TGTGCCAGCAGCTTCGGGGGTTCAGGAGGGTCACCCCTCCACTTT.

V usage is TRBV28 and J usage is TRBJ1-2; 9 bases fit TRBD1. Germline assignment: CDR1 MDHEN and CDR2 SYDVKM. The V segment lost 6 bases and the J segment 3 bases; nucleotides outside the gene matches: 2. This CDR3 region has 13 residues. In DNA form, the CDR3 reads TGTGCCAGCAGAAGACAGGGGGACTATGGCTACACCTTC. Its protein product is CASRRQGDYGYTF.

CDR3: CSVRFAYNEQFF. In DNA, the CDR3 is TGCAGCGTTCGGTTTGCCTACAATGAGCAGTTCTTC. The J gene is TRBJ2-1, the V gene TRBV29-1, with unresolved D. The germline gives CDR1 SQVTM, CDR2 ANQGSEA. V lost 5 bases and J lost 2, with 7 bases in between. The CDR3 consists of 12 residues.

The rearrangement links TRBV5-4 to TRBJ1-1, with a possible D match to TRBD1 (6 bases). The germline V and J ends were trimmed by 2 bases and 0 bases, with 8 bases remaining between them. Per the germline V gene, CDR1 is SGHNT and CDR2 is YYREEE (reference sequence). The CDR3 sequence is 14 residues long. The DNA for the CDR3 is TGTGCCAGCAGCTTAAGGGGGTTGAACACTGAAGCTTTCTTT. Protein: CASSLRGLNTEAFF.

Here the CDR3 reads CASSPRLAGVFQETQYF. The DNA for the CDR3 is TGTGCCAGCAGCCCTCGACTAGCGGGGGTTTTCCAAGAGACCCAGTACTTC. The rearrangement joins TRBV7-2 to TRBJ2-5; 12 bases agree with TRBD2. V lost 5 bases, J lost 1 base, and 8 bases stayed unmatched. The CDR3 is 17 residues long. Germline assignment: CDR1 SGHTA and CDR2 FQGNSA.

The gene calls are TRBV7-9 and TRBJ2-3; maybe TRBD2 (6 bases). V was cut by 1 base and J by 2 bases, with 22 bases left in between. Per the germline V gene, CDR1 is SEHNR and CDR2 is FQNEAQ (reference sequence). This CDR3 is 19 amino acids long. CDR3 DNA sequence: TGTGCCAGCAGCTTAGACGTGACTAGAATTACTATAAACACAGATACGCAGTATTTT. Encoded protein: CASSLDVTRITINTDTQYF.

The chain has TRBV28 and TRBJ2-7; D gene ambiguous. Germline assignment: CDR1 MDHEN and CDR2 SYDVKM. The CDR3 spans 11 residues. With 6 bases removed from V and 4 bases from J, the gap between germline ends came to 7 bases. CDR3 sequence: CASSPRYEQYF. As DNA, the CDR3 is TGTGCCAGCAGCCCGCGGTACGAGCAGTACTTC.

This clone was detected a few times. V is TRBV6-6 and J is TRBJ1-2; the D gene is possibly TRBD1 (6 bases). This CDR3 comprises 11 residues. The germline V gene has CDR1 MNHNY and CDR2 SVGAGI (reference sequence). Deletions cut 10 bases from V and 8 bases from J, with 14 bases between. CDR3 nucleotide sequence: TGTGCCATCCAACAGGGTCGAGGCTACACCTTC. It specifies CAIQQGRGYTF.

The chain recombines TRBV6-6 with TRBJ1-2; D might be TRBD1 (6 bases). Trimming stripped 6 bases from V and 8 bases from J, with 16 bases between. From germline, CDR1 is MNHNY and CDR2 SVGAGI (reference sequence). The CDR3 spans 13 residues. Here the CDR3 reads CASRGAGGGGYTF. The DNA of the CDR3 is TGTGCCAGCAGGGGCGCAGGAGGGGGGGGCTACACCTTC.